This TCR beta chain was identified during a study of blood T cell repertoires in COVID-19. Study information: Nucleic acid was either cDNA or gDNA, and it came from T cells, B-cell-depleted T cells, or PBMCs.

Recruitment covered about two dozen US areas and drew participants whose ages spanned 18 to 89 years. Assignment of participants to cohorts was predicated upon participant-reported clinical history. Per the original data handling: The assay estimated nucleated cells by amplifying reference gene primers. Assay: immunoSEQ multiplex PCR; the TCRdb copy retains only in-frame clones and omits some. From that table come the V and J calls and clone size; the DNA was used to work out D and trimming. The sample lists about 480,000 clones, about 85% occurring once. The germline gives CDR1 SGHDT, CDR2 YYEEEE. CDR3 length equals 16 residues. V gave up 1 base and J gave up 7 bases; unmatched junction bases: 9.

The sequencing sample was made of PBMCs or T cells enriched from blood (not recorded which). This sequence originates from a woman between 18 and 29 years old with acute COVID-19. The chain links TRBV5-6 to TRBJ2-2; 8 nucleotides match TRBD1. The CDR3 reads CASSLPQGAFGGELFF. The DNA of the CDR3 is TGTGCCAGCAGCTTGCCCCAGGGGGCTTTCGGCGGGGAGCTGTTTTTT.